These 11 T cell receptor beta chains came from one sample sequenced in a study of T-cell reconstitution after alpha-beta-depleted transplantation in children. Unique molecular identifiers were incorporated when the TCRbeta library was constructed. TCRdb analysed the PCR reads with MiXCR anew, one entry per CDR3 protein. Here the sample spans more than 200,000 distinct CDR3 sequences, roughly 15% being singletons. The sample was PBMCs, mostly from graft donor cells, taken 360 days after TCRalphabeta/CD19-depleted stem cell transplant. These receptors all come from a male patient between 2 and 9 years old who had a stem cell transplant for acute lymphoblastic leukemia, so the T cells may come from the graft donor.

This clonotype was found a few times. CDR3 region: CASSLGDTLYGYTF. The CDR3 region has the DNA TGCGCCAGCAGCTTGGGGGACACCCTCTATGGCTACACCTTC. This chain uses TRBV5-1 with TRBJ1-2; tentative D call: TRBD1 (6 bases). V lost 0 bases to trimming and J lost 4 bases, with 10 bases between them. The CDR3 runs 14 residues. Germline V gene data show CDR1 as SGHRS and CDR2 as YFSETQ.

J is TRBJ1-6 and V is TRBV20-1, with 7 positions matching TRBD1. The CDR3 consists of 15 residues. Germline loops: CDR1 DFQATT, CDR2 SNEGSKA (reference sequence). V lost 6 bases to trimming and J lost 8 bases; unmatched junction nucleotides: 13. CDR3 bases: TGCAGTGCCCGGAAAGTGGGACAGACTGATTCACCCCTCCACTTT. This encodes CSARKVGQTDSPLHF.

The chain recombines TRBV6-4 with TRBJ2-1; TRBD2 might be the D (6 bases). The CDR3 consists of 16 residues. CDR1 is MRHNA and CDR2 is SNTAGT in the germline V gene. V was pared by 5 bases and J by 2 bases, with 16 bases between. Here the CDR3 reads CASSRVAGSTYNEQFF. The CDR3 DNA reads as TGTGCCAGCAGTCGAGTGGCGGGAAGTACCTACAATGAGCAGTTCTTC.

The V gene is TRBV24-1, the J gene TRBJ2-2; perhaps D is TRBD1 or TRBD2 (6 bases each). V was pared by 6 bases and J by 5 bases, with 12 bases between. There are 14 residues in the CDR3. Germline V lookup: CDR1 KGHDR, CDR2 SFDVKD. The CDR3 nucleotides are TGTGCCACCAGTTTAACAGGGAGGACCGGGGAGCTGTTTTTT. Its translation: CATSLTGRTGELFF.

The chain links TRBV20-1 to TRBJ1-1, with no clear D. The CDR3 has 15 residues. From germline, CDR1 is DFQATT and CDR2 SNEGSKA (reference sequence). Trimming pared 4 bases from V and 0 bases from J, leaving 15 bases between. CDR3: CSATKAGRMNTEAFF. In DNA, the CDR3 is TGCAGTGCTACCAAGGCGGGCAGGATGAACACTGAAGCTTTCTTT.

This clonotype was counted a few times. The rearrangement uses TRBV5-1 and TRBJ1-6, with D unclear. Germline lookup yields CDR1 SGHRS and CDR2 YFSETQ. The CDR3 extends over 14 amino acids. The V gene lost 2 bases and the J gene lost 9 bases, with 12 bases spanning the gap. CDR3 nucleotide sequence: TGCGCCAGCAGCTTAGCCGGGGAGGGTTCACCCCTCCACTTT. Amino acids: CASSLAGEGSPLHF.

This clonotype appeared a few times. This chain joins TRBV20-1 and TRBJ1-1; no clear D gene. V lost 2 bases and J lost 4, with 32 bases in between. The CDR3 sequence is 20 residues long. Per the germline V gene, CDR1 is DFQATT and CDR2 is SNEGSKA (reference sequence). The CDR3 DNA reads as TGCAGTGCTAGATACATAATGAGTGGTTGGGCGCAGTCCGGAGTCACTGAAGCTTTCTTT. The encoded protein is CSARYIMSGWAQSGVTEAFF.

This clonotype has a count of ten or more. V is TRBV6-8 and J is TRBJ2-7; D unclear. Germline V lookup: CDR1 MNHGY, CDR2 SAAAGT. The CDR3 contains 13 residues. The V and J ends lost 0 bases and 3 bases respectively, with 6 bases between them. In DNA, the CDR3 is TGTGCCAGCAGTTACTCGCTAGTCTACGAGCAGTACTTC. It encodes CASSYSLVYEQYF.

The chain employs TRBV27 and TRBJ1-6, with D unresolved. Germline V gives CDR1 MNHEY, CDR2 SMNVEV (reference sequence). This CDR3 spans 13 amino acids. The V and J ends lost 11 bases and 8 bases respectively, with 16 bases between them. For the CDR3, the DNA is TGTGCCGGCGGAATTGACGGCCATTCACCCCTCCACTTT. Protein sequence: CAGGIDGHSPLHF.

This clonotype was counted ten times or more. The V and J genes are TRBV20-1 and TRBJ2-3; no definite D call. From germline, CDR1 is DFQATT and CDR2 SNEGSKA (reference sequence). V shed 3 bases and J shed 6 bases, with 22 bases lying between them. This CDR3 spans 16 amino acids. CDR3 sequence reads: CSASGLTLSYEDTQYF. DNA of the CDR3: TGCAGTGCTAGTGGGCTTACGTTATCATACGAGGATACGCAGTATTTT.

This clonotype was seen a few times. The J gene is TRBJ1-2, the V gene TRBV29-1; the D gene is possibly TRBD1 (5 bases). The CDR3 has 12 amino acids. V was clipped by 5 bases and J by 4 bases, with 11 bases between them. Per germline, CDR1 SQVTM and CDR2 ANQGSEA. Here the CDR3 DNA reads TGCAGCGTTCCGGGACGGACCTATGGCTACACCTTC. Protein product: CSVPGRTYGYTF.